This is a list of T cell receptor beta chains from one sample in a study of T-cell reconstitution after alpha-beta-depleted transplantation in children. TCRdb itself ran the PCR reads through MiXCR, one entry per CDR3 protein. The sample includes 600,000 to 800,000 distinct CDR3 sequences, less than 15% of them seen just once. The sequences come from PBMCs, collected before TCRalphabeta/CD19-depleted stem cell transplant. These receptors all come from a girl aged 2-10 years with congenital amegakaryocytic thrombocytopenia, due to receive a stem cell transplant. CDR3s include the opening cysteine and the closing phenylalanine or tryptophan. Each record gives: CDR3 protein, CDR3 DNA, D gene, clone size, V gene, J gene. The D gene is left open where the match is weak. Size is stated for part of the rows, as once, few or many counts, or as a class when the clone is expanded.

CDR3: CASSLAQGTNIQYF
DNA: TGTGCCAGCAGCTTAGCCCAGGGGACGAACATTCAGTACTTC
D: NA
size: few
V: TRBV7-9
J: TRBJ2-4

CDR3: CASSARLVGSYNEQFF
DNA: TGTGCCAGCAGCGCCAGACTAGTGGGGTCCTACAATGAGCAGTTCTTC
D: NA
size: many
V: TRBV7-9
J: TRBJ2-1

CDR3: CASSPKIGGDEQFF
DNA: TGCGCCAGCAGCCCGAAAATAGGAGGGGATGAGCAGTTCTTC
D: NA
size: many
V: TRBV5-1
J: TRBJ2-1

CDR3: CASGIAPAYNEQFF
DNA: TGTGCTAGTGGAATAGCGCCGGCCTACAATGAGCAGTTCTTC
D: NA
size: NA
V: TRBV12-5
J: TRBJ2-1

CDR3: CAISEVEVYEQYF
DNA: TGTGCCATCAGTGAGGTAGAAGTCTACGAGCAGTACTTC
D: NA
size: NA
V: TRBV10-3
J: TRBJ2-7

CDR3: CASSWTGGEQYF
DNA: TGTGCCAGCAGTTGGACAGGGGGGGAGCAGTACTTC
D: TRBD1
size: NA
V: TRBV27
J: TRBJ2-7

CDR3: CSASGDSHTEAFF
DNA: TGCAGTGCTAGTGGGGACAGCCACACTGAAGCTTTCTTT
D: TRBD1
size: many
V: TRBV20-1
J: TRBJ1-1

CDR3: CASSLDGTGIYEQYF
DNA: TGTGCCAGCAGCTTGGATGGGACAGGGATCTACGAGCAGTACTTC
D: TRBD1
size: many
V: TRBV5-5
J: TRBJ2-7

CDR3: CASSLDGTSGKGSTDTQYF
DNA: TGCGCCAGCAGCTTGGATGGGACTAGCGGGAAGGGAAGCACAGATACGCAGTATTTT
D: TRBD2
size: many
V: TRBV5-1
J: TRBJ2-3

CDR3: CASSLEPYSSGANVLTF
DNA: TGCGCCAGCAGCTTGGAACCATACAGCTCTGGGGCCAACGTCCTGACTTTC
D: NA
size: many
V: TRBV5-1
J: TRBJ2-6

CDR3: CSAPTGASGISSYNEQFF
DNA: TGCAGTGCCCCCACGGGGGCTAGCGGAATTAGCTCCTACAATGAGCAGTTCTTC
D: NA
size: many
V: TRBV20-1
J: TRBJ2-1

CDR3: CATSRDIGHPYEQYF
DNA: TGTGCCACCAGCAGAGATATAGGACACCCCTACGAGCAGTACTTC
D: NA
size: many
V: TRBV15
J: TRBJ2-7

CDR3: CASGSGTNTYEQYF
DNA: TGTGCCAGCGGAAGCGGGACTAACACCTACGAGCAGTACTTC
D: TRBD2
size: NA
V: TRBV25-1
J: TRBJ2-7

CDR3: CSARIPTGSPRGYGYTF
DNA: TGCAGTGCTAGGATCCCGACAGGATCTCCAAGGGGCTATGGCTACACCTTC
D: NA
size: many
V: TRBV20-1
J: TRBJ1-2

CDR3: CASSRDNRSNYGYTF
DNA: TGTGCCAGCAGTCGGGACAATAGATCTAACTATGGCTACACCTTC
D: NA
size: NA
V: TRBV12-3/TRBV12-4
J: TRBJ1-2

CDR3: CASSFSRGRRLYYNEQFF
DNA: TGTGCCAGCAGCTTCTCGCGCGGGAGGCGTTTATATTACAATGAGCAGTTCTTC
D: TRBD2
size: many
V: TRBV11-2
J: TRBJ2-1

CDR3: CASSSPDITIGDQPQHF
DNA: TGTGCCAGCAGCTCCCCGGACATCACTATTGGCGATCAGCCCCAGCATTTT
D: NA
size: NA
V: TRBV7-8
J: TRBJ1-5

CDR3: CASSPGAMNEKLFF
DNA: TGTGCCAGCAGTCCGGGAGCAATGAATGAAAAACTGTTTTTT
D: NA
size: few
V: TRBV12-3/TRBV12-4
J: TRBJ1-4

CDR3: CSAGLAAYNEQFF
DNA: TGCAGTGCCGGACTAGCGGCGTACAATGAGCAGTTCTTC
D: TRBD2
size: many
V: TRBV20-1
J: TRBJ2-1

CDR3: CAISESTAGGPGTGELFF
DNA: TGTGCCATCAGTGAGTCGACGGCGGGAGGGCCAGGCACCGGGGAGCTGTTTTTT
D: TRBD2
size: few
V: TRBV10-3
J: TRBJ2-2

CDR3: CASSPSGGYADTQYF
DNA: TGTGCCAGCAGCCCCTCCGGGGGTTACGCAGATACGCAGTATTTT
D: NA
size: NA
V: TRBV7-8
J: TRBJ2-3

CDR3: CASSSRLMDSLTRYGYTF
DNA: TGTGCCAGCAGCTCCCGATTGATGGACAGCCTCACCCGCTATGGCTACACCTTC
D: NA
size: NA
V: TRBV7-8
J: TRBJ1-2

CDR3: CASSQGASDYGYTF
DNA: TGTGCCAGCAGTCAGGGGGCTAGTGACTATGGCTACACCTTC
D: TRBD1
size: many
V: TRBV12-3/TRBV12-4
J: TRBJ1-2

CDR3: CASSLRDFGEKLFF
DNA: TGTGCCAGCAGTTTACGGGACTTCGGGGAAAAACTGTTTTTT
D: NA
size: few
V: TRBV28
J: TRBJ1-4

CDR3: CASSLARRQDEQFF
DNA: TGCGCCAGCAGCTTGGCCAGGAGGCAGGATGAGCAGTTCTTC
D: NA
size: many
V: TRBV5-1
J: TRBJ2-1

CDR3: CASSSLDRAFADTQYF
DNA: TGCGCCAGCAGCTCTTTGGACAGGGCGTTTGCAGATACGCAGTATTTT
D: TRBD1
size: NA
V: TRBV5-1
J: TRBJ2-3

CDR3: CASSLVLLPSGPRYNEQFF
DNA: TGTGCCAGCAGCTTAGTATTATTACCTAGCGGTCCTAGGTACAATGAGCAGTTCTTC
D: TRBD2
size: many
V: TRBV7-8
J: TRBJ2-1

CDR3: CASSPYHSGSSYEQYF
DNA: TGCGCCAGCAGCCCATACCATAGCGGGAGTTCCTACGAGCAGTACTTC
D: TRBD2
size: many
V: TRBV5-1
J: TRBJ2-7

CDR3: CASSLDRPETGNTIYF
DNA: TGTGCCAGCAGCTTGGATCGTCCCGAAACTGGAAACACCATATATTTT
D: NA
size: many
V: TRBV5-5
J: TRBJ1-3

CDR3: CASSLAGRHEKLFF
DNA: TGCGCCAGCAGCTTGGCGGGTCGTCATGAAAAACTGTTTTTT
D: NA
size: many
V: TRBV5-1
J: TRBJ1-4

CDR3: CASRDRGRETQYF
DNA: TGTGCCAGCAGGGACAGGGGGCGAGAGACCCAGTACTTC
D: TRBD1
size: many
V: TRBV7-8
J: TRBJ2-5

CDR3: CASRTSGGAGELFF
DNA: TGTGCCAGCAGGACCTCTGGGGGGGCCGGGGAGCTGTTTTTT
D: TRBD2
size: NA
V: TRBV3-1
J: TRBJ2-2

CDR3: CSARFRDSTYEQYF
DNA: TGCAGTGCTAGATTTCGGGACTCGACCTACGAGCAGTACTTC
D: NA
size: few
V: TRBV20-1
J: TRBJ2-7

CDR3: CASSRSGSSYNEQVF
DNA: TGTGCCAGCAGTAGAAGCGGGAGCTCCTACAATGAGCAGGTCTTC
D: TRBD2
size: NA
V: TRBV12-3/TRBV12-4
J: TRBJ2-1

CDR3: CSARESYAVQETQYF
DNA: TGCAGTGCTAGAGAATCATACGCAGTCCAAGAGACCCAGTACTTC
D: NA
size: few
V: TRBV20-1
J: TRBJ2-5

CDR3: CASSLTVMNTEAFF
DNA: TGCGCCAGCAGCTTGACAGTGATGAACACTGAAGCTTTCTTT
D: NA
size: many
V: TRBV11-2
J: TRBJ1-1

CDR3: CASSEVGGGGEQFF
DNA: TGCGCCAGCAGTGAAGTGGGAGGAGGTGGTGAGCAGTTCTTC
D: NA
size: many
V: TRBV10-1
J: TRBJ2-1

CDR3: CASTPTGTQPQHF
DNA: TGTGCCAGTACCCCCACAGGGACCCAGCCCCAGCATTTT
D: NA
size: few
V: TRBV19
J: TRBJ1-5

CDR3: CASSLMVLAGMYNEQFF
DNA: TGCGCCAGCAGCTTGATGGTGCTAGCGGGGATGTACAATGAGCAGTTCTTC
D: TRBD2
size: many
V: TRBV5-1
J: TRBJ2-1

CDR3: CASSLRQGSSTGELFF
DNA: TGCGCCAGCAGCTTGCGTCAGGGCTCCTCGACCGGGGAGCTGTTTTTT
D: NA
size: many
V: TRBV5-1
J: TRBJ2-2

CDR3: CASTPAVATYNEQFF
DNA: TGTGCCAGCACCCCCGCGGTGGCTACCTACAATGAGCAGTTCTTC
D: NA
size: few
V: TRBV7-6
J: TRBJ2-1